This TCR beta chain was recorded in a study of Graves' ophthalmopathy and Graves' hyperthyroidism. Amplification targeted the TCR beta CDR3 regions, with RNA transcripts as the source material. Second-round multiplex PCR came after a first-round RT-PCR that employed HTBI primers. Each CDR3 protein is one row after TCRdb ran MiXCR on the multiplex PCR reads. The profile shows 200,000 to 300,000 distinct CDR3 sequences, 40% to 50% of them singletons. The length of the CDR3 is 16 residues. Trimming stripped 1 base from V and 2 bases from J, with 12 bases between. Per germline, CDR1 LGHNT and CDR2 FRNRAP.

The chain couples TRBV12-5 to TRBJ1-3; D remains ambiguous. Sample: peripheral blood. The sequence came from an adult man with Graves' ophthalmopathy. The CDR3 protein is CASGLAPGRAGNTIYF. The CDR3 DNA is TGTGCTAGTGGTTTGGCCCCGGGAAGGGCTGGAAACACCATATATTTT.